This is a list of T cell receptor beta chains from one sample in a study of tumor-infiltrating lymphocytes in localized non-small cell lung cancer. The data were produced by immunoSEQ multiplex PCR, yet TCRdb's version contains in-frame clones alone and is incomplete. Counted here are about 8,400 clones, over 75% occurring once; the ten biggest clones make up under 6%. Sequencing was carried out using lung tumor tissue. These receptors were taken from a human donor with non-small cell lung cancer. Each CDR3 is given with its conserved first and last residue. The order of the fields is V gene, J gene, clone size, D gene, CDR3 DNA, CDR3 protein. A D gene is named only where the DNA matches it firmly. Some rows mark clone size as missing; the rest say once, few, many or name a class of expanded clone.

>TRBV19|TRBJ2-7|-|-
TGTGCCAGTAGTCCCCGGGACTTCTCCTACGAGCAGTACTTC
CASSPRDFSYEQYF
>TRBV11-2|TRBJ1-2|-|-
TGTGCCAGCAGCTCCCTGGGGGGCTATGGCTACACCTTC
CASSSLGGYGYTF
>TRBV5-4|TRBJ2-2|once|-
TGTGCCAGCAGCTCCCAGACAGCCGGGGAGCTGTTTTTT
CASSSQTAGELFF
>TRBV27|TRBJ1-3|-|-
TGTGCCAGCAGTTTATCACCACAGCTCTCTGGAAACACCATATATTTT
CASSLSPQLSGNTIYF
>TRBV10-3|TRBJ1-2|-|-
TGTGCCATCAGTGAGGTGGAAAACTATGGCTACACCTTC
CAISEVENYGYTF
>TRBV2|TRBJ1-1|-|-
TGTGCCAGCAGTTTTGGCAGGGGCACTGAAGCTTTCTTT
CASSFGRGTEAFF
>TRBV29-1|TRBJ2-7|-|-
TGCAGCGTTGCCGGGACCCCTCGGTCCGAGCAGTACTTC
CSVAGTPRSEQYF
>TRBV5-4|TRBJ2-6|-|-
TGTGCCAGCAGCTTGTGGGGGGGGGCCAACGTCCTGACTTTC
CASSLWGGANVLTF
>TRBV27|TRBJ1-5|-|-
TGTGCCAGCAGCGACAACGGCAATCAGCCCCAGCATTTT
CASSDNGNQPQHF
>TRBV9|TRBJ1-1|few|-
TGTGCCAGCAGCGTAGTTGGGGTCGGGACCACTGAAGCTTTCTTT
CASSVVGVGTTEAFF
>TRBV5-6|TRBJ2-4|-|-
TGTGCCAGCACCCATATACAGGCAGGTCAGTACTTC
CASTHIQAGQYF
>TRBV27|TRBJ2-2|-|-
TGTGCCAGCAGTTTAGGGACGGCGAACACCGGGGGGCTGTTTTTT
CASSLGTANTGGLFF
>TRBV11-3|TRBJ1-3|-|-
TGTGCCAGCAGCTTTGGGGATGGCTCTGGAAACACCATATATTTT
CASSFGDGSGNTIYF
>TRBV15|TRBJ2-7|-|TRBD2
TGTGCCACCAGCAGAGGTCGGGGACTAGCGGGAGCCGAGCAGTACTTC
CATSRGRGLAGAEQYF
>TRBV7-8|TRBJ2-5|once|TRBD1
TGTGCCAGCAGCTTAGCTCGGGGACAGGGGTCGACCCAGTACTTC
CASSLARGQGSTQYF
>TRBV28|TRBJ2-3|once|-
TGTGCCAGCAGTTTAAACCAGGGCCCCGGCACGCAGTATTTT
CASSLNQGPGTQYF
>TRBV5-5|TRBJ1-4|-|-
TGTGCCAGCAGTAAAAATGAAAAACTGTTTTTT
CASSKNEKLFF
>TRBV15|TRBJ2-7|-|-
TGTGCCACCAGCAGAGGTTTTTACGAGCAGTACTTC
CATSRGFYEQYF
>TRBV9|TRBJ1-5|-|TRBD1
TGTGCCAGCAGCGCCGGGACAGGGGAGAATCAGCCCCAGCATTTT
CASSAGTGENQPQHF
>TRBV19|TRBJ2-3|medium-sized|TRBD2
TGTGCCAGTAGTTCAACTAGCGGGAGTAATACGCAGTATTTT
CASSSTSGSNTQYF
>TRBV6-6|TRBJ1-5|-|TRBD1
TGTGCCAGCAGTGGACAGGGAAGTAGTCGCAATCAGCCCCAGCATTTT
CASSGQGSSRNQPQHF
>TRBV9|TRBJ2-1|-|TRBD2
TGTGCCAGCAGCGTGACTAGCGGGGGGGGACGGATGGAGTCCAATGAGCAGTTCTTC
CASSVTSGGGRMESNEQFF
>TRBV2|TRBJ2-3|-|-
TGTGCCAGCACTCCCGACGGAATCTACACAGATACGCAGTATTTT
CASTPDGIYTDTQYF
>TRBV18|TRBJ2-6|-|-
TGTGCCAGCTCATGGGGGGCTGGGGCCAACGTCCTGACTTTC
CASSWGAGANVLTF
>TRBV30|TRBJ2-3|-|-
TGTGCCTGGGCAATCGGAGGCGGGGAAACAGATACGCAGTATTTT
CAWAIGGGETDTQYF
>TRBV4-1|TRBJ1-5|-|TRBD1
TGCGCCAGCAGCCATCTGGCAGGGGGTGGCAATCAGCCCCAGCATTTT
CASSHLAGGGNQPQHF
>TRBV5-1|TRBJ2-3|-|-
TGCGCCAGCAGCCCTCGGGACGCCACAGATACGCAGTATTTT
CASSPRDATDTQYF
>TRBV7-8|TRBJ1-6|-|-
TGTGCCAGCAGCCTATCCAGGGCGCTAAATTCACCCCTCCACTTT
CASSLSRALNSPLHF
>TRBV7-2|TRBJ2-3|-|-
TGTGCCAGCAGCTTGACAGGCACCGCAGATACGCAGTATTTT
CASSLTGTADTQYF
>TRBV6-5|TRBJ1-1|-|TRBD1
TGTGCCAGCAGCATACAGGGGGTGGAAACTGAAGCTTTCTTT
CASSIQGVETEAFF
>TRBV25-1|TRBJ1-6|-|-
TGTGCCAGCACTCCGGGGGCCTCTCATTCACCCCTCCACTTT
CASTPGASHSPLHF
>TRBV11-2|TRBJ1-1|-|-
TGTGCCAGCAGCTTAGGGGGCAGGGTGGTAGCTTTCTTT
CASSLGGRVVAFF
>TRBV25-1|TRBJ2-1|-|TRBD2
TGTGCCAGCAGTCTTTTTTTAACTAGCGGAGGGAGCAATGAGCAGTTCTTC
CASSLFLTSGGSNEQFF
>TRBV4-1|TRBJ2-3|-|TRBD2
TGCGCCAGCAGCCAAAGCCCCAGCGGGAGGACAGATACGCAGTATTTT
CASSQSPSGRTDTQYF
>TRBV7-8|TRBJ1-5|-|-
TGTGCCAGCAGCGGGGGGAGGGAAAGATTAAGTAATCAGCCCCAGCATTTT
CASSGGRERLSNQPQHF
>TRBV7-9|TRBJ2-4|few|TRBD1
TGTGCCAGCAGCTTAACGGACAGGGACATTCAGTACTTC
CASSLTDRDIQYF
>TRBV28|TRBJ1-4|medium-sized|-
TGTGCCAGCAGTTTACAGGCCCAAAGGGAAAAACTGTTTTTT
CASSLQAQREKLFF
>TRBV19|TRBJ1-5|once|-
TGTGCCAGTAATTGGGCCGGGGATCAGCCCCAGCATTTT
CASNWAGDQPQHF
>TRBV5-1|TRBJ1-3|-|TRBD1
TGCGCCAGCAGCGGGGGACAGTCCGGAAACACCATATATTTT
CASSGGQSGNTIYF
>TRBV9|TRBJ2-3|-|-
TGTGCCAGCAGCATCTCGGGACTTGGGGGTGATACGCAGTATTTT
CASSISGLGGDTQYF
>TRBV16|TRBJ1-2|-|-
TGTGCCAGCAGTCCCTACGAGGGCGGATTTAACTATGGCTACACCTTC
CASSPYEGGFNYGYTF
>TRBV6-5|TRBJ2-1|-|-
TGTGCCAGCGGTCCTTACAATGAGCAGTTCTTC
CASGPYNEQFF